Shown below are 26 T cell receptor beta chains from a single sample sequenced in a study of blood T cell repertoires in COVID-19. The method was immunoSEQ multiplex PCR; TCRdb's version includes in-frame clones alone and lacks a portion of them. Of approximately 30,000 clones detected, about 90% appear once; the ten largest clones hold roughly 2.6%. Sequencing used peripheral blood. The receptors stem from a human donor in a cohort sampled during active COVID-19.

In its sample, this clone was seen a few times. The chain links TRBV6-2 or TRBV6-3 to TRBJ1-5, with a weak D call TRBD1 (6 bases). Germline V CDR1 and CDR2: MNHEY, SVGEGT. The CDR3 extends over 16 amino acids. Trimming cost V 2 bases and J 1 base, with 12 bases left between them. The CDR3 DNA is TGTGCCAGCAGTTACGTTGGGGGCGCGAGCAATCAGCCCCAGCATTTT. It specifies CASSYVGGASNQPQHF.

The DNA of the CDR3 is TGTGCCAGCAGCCAAAAAATAGACACTGAAGCTTTCTTT. Protein sequence: CASSQKIDTEAFF. This chain uses TRBV3-1 (or the pseudogene TRBV3-2) with TRBJ1-1, with D unclear. V gave up 2 bases and J gave up 3 bases, with 7 bases separating them. CDR1 is LGHDT, CDR2 YNNKEL, per germline (reference sequence). CDR3 length equals 13 residues.

This clone occurred once. The rearrangement links TRBV4-1 to TRBJ2-1; 9 bases are shared with TRBD2. In germline, CDR1 is MGHRA, CDR2 YSYEKL. The CDR3 is 17 amino acids. The junction had 11 bases not matched to a gene; V was cut back by 3 bases and J by 5 bases. Written as DNA, the CDR3 is TGCGCCAGCAGCCAGGAACCATGGACTAGCGAGGACAATGAGCAGTTCTTC. Translating it yields CASSQEPWTSEDNEQFF.

This clone ranks as medium-sized. The rearrangement links TRBV2 to TRBJ1-5; D is ambiguous. Germline CDR1 and CDR2: SNHLY and FYNNEI. The CDR3 totals 13 residues. The germline V and J ends were trimmed by 8 bases and 0 bases, with 8 bases remaining between them. This CDR3 reads CASWTDSNQPQHF. The CDR3 nucleotides are TGTGCCAGCTGGACTGATAGCAATCAGCCCCAGCATTTT.

The chain has TRBV6-2 or TRBV6-3 and TRBJ1-1; D remains ambiguous. CDR1 is MNHEY, CDR2 SVGEGT, per germline. The CDR3 is 13 residues long. V dropped 0 bases and J dropped 4 bases, with 6 bases sitting between them. CDR3 region: CASSYSAGTEAFF. The DNA for the CDR3 is TGTGCCAGCAGTTACTCTGCGGGCACTGAAGCTTTCTTT.

The chain links TRBV19 to TRBJ1-1; a weak D match, TRBD1 (6 bases). Trimming cost V 3 bases and J 8 bases, with 7 bases left between them. The CDR3 totals 11 residues. Germline V gene data show CDR1 as LNHDA and CDR2 as SQIVND (reference sequence). In nucleotides, the CDR3 is TGTGCCAGTAGTATGGGGACAGAAGCTTTCTTT. The encoded protein is CASSMGTEAFF. Combining the CDR3 with reference TRBV19 and TRBJ1-1 gives the whole variable domain DGGITQSPKYLFRKEGQNVTLSCEQNLNHDAMYWYRQDPGQGLRLIYYSQIVNDFQKGDIAEGYSVSREKKESFPLTVTSAQKNPTAFYLCASSMGTEAFFGQGTRLTVV.

The V gene is TRBV12-5, the J gene TRBJ2-3, with D possibly matching TRBD2 (6 bases). The CDR3 contains 14 residues. Germline-derived CDR1 and CDR2 are LGHNT and FRNRAP. V was clipped by 1 base and J by 2 bases, with 7 bases between them. Written as DNA, the CDR3 is TGTGCTAGTGGTTTGGGCGGGATCACAGATACGCAGTATTTT. This gives the protein CASGLGGITDTQYF.

A remark on this clone: Germline and junction disagree at one end, which may indicate a read error. The chain links TRBV7-3 to TRBJ1-2, with D unresolved. The germline V gene has CDR1 SGHTA and CDR2 FQGTGA. The CDR3 runs 12 residues. DNA of the CDR3: TGTGCCAGCAGCCCCGGAGCCGGGTTACCATTCTTC. Protein sequence: CASSPGAGLPFF.

This clone was recorded only once. CDR3 protein: CASSQAGRGPGNQPQHF. CDR3 DNA: TGCGCCAGCAGCCAAGCCGGGAGGGGGCCGGGCAATCAGCCCCAGCATTTT. This chain links TRBV4-1 with TRBJ1-5; TRBD1 matches at 7 bases. CDR3 length: 17 amino acids. CDR1 MGHRA and CDR2 YSYEKL come from the germline V gene. With V trimmed by 1 base and J by 2 bases, 8 bases remained unmatched.

The rearrangement joins TRBV7-2 to TRBJ1-1; D is uncertain. Germline CDR1 SGHTA, CDR2 FQGNSA. Trimming cost V 3 bases and J 5 bases, with 13 bases left between them. This CDR3 comprises 14 residues. For the CDR3, the DNA is TGTGCCAGCAGCTTCGCCCGACCGGGGACTGAAGCTTTCTTT. Residues: CASSFARPGTEAFF.

The rearrangement uses TRBV4-1 and TRBJ2-1; D is possibly TRBD1 (6 bases). Germline CDR1 is MGHRA and CDR2 is YSYEKL. V shed 4 bases and J shed 6 bases, with 10 bases lying between them. The CDR3 sequence is 13 residues long. CDR3 loop: CASSPPQGNEQFF. In nucleotides, the CDR3 is TGCGCCAGCAGCCCGCCACAGGGCAATGAGCAGTTCTTC.

This clone was detected only once. The chain carries TRBV18 and TRBJ1-1; D is ambiguous. Trimming shortened V by 6 bases and J by 2 bases, and 13 bases separated the two germline ends. The CDR3 has 14 residues. Looked up from germline, CDR1 is KGHSH and CDR2 is LQKENI. CDR3 nucleotide sequence: TGTGCCAGCTCTCACTACACGGGTAACACTGAAGCTTTCTTT. Translating gives CASSHYTGNTEAFF. The variable domain in full, completed from reference TRBV18 and TRBJ1-1, reads NAGVMQNPRHLVRRRGQEARLRCSPMKGHSHVYWYRQLPEEGLKFMVYLQKENIIDESGMPKERFSAEFPKEGPSILRIQQVVRGDSAAYFCASSHYTGNTEAFFGQGTRLTVV.

The J gene is TRBJ2-1, the V gene TRBV20-1, with 7 bases lining up with TRBD2. Germline CDR1 is DFQATT and CDR2 is SNEGSKA (reference sequence). The V and J ends lost 3 bases and 7 bases, in that order; junction bases with no gene match: 6. CDR3 length equals 13 residues. CDR3 bases: TGCAGTGCTAGTCCGGGGGGAGGGAATGAGCAGTTCTTC. As protein: CSASPGGGNEQFF.

This chain uses TRBV18 with TRBJ2-5; 7 nucleotides match TRBD2. V dropped 3 bases and J dropped 0; count of bases not matched to a gene: 1. Germline loops: CDR1 KGHSH, CDR2 LQKENI. There are 14 residues in the CDR3. The CDR3 is CASSPGLDQETQYF. The CDR3 DNA reads as TGTGCCAGCTCACCCGGACTAGACCAAGAGACCCAGTACTTC.

This CDR3 reads CASSIGTVNQPQHF. In DNA, the CDR3 is TGTGCCAGTAGTATCGGAACAGTCAATCAGCCCCAGCATTTT. The chain couples TRBV19 to TRBJ1-5; D gene ambiguous. The germline V and J ends were trimmed by 3 bases and 3 bases, with 9 bases remaining between them. Germline values: CDR1 LNHDA, CDR2 SQIVND (reference sequence). The CDR3 spans 14 residues.

This clone was found once. This chain uses TRBV18 with TRBJ2-7; the D gene is possibly TRBD2 (5 bases). The CDR3 totals 15 residues. Germline loops: CDR1 KGHSH, CDR2 LQKENI. The germline V and J ends were trimmed by 2 bases and 2 bases, with 13 bases remaining between them. The DNA for the CDR3 is TGTGCCAGCTCACCAAGGGAGATCCTCCCCTACGAGCAGTACTTC. Its protein is CASSPREILPYEQYF.

The gene calls are TRBV3-1 (or the pseudogene TRBV3-2) and TRBJ2-7; D gene uncertain. Germline CDR1 LGHDT, CDR2 YNNKEL (reference sequence). Trimming took 4 bases from V and 4 from J, leaving 8 bases between them. This CDR3 spans 12 amino acids. The DNA of the CDR3 is TGTGCCAGCAGCCGAACACCATACGAGCAGTACTTC. Amino acids: CASSRTPYEQYF.

The V and J genes are TRBV27 and TRBJ1-6; 8 bases are shared with TRBD1. The junction had 0 bases not matched to a gene; V was cut back by 1 base and J by 7 bases. The CDR3 consists of 14 residues. Germline-derived CDR1 and CDR2 are MNHEY and SMNVEV (reference sequence). The CDR3 nucleotides read TGTGCCAGCAGTTTATACAGGGGGAATTCACCCCTCCACTTT. Amino acid sequence: CASSLYRGNSPLHF.

This clone showed up just once. The chain uses TRBV9 and TRBJ2-3, with 9 bases that match TRBD2. J was trimmed by 4 bases and V by 6 bases; bases with no gene match: 6. CDR3 size: 14 residues. Germline CDR1 is SGDLS and CDR2 is YYNGEE. The CDR3 coding sequence is TGTGCCAGCACCGGTCGCGGGGGGGCAGATACGCAGTATTTT. As protein: CASTGRGGADTQYF.

The chain recombines TRBV7-2 with TRBJ1-1; possibly TRBD1 for D (5 bases). Looked up from germline, CDR1 is SGHTA and CDR2 is FQGNSA. This CDR3 comprises 15 residues. V was trimmed by 4 bases and J by 1 base, leaving 13 bases between them. The CDR3 DNA reads TGTGCCAGCAGCTCCGCAGGGATGAGGAACACTGAAGCTTTCTTT. Translated: CASSSAGMRNTEAFF.

The V gene is TRBV7-3, the J gene TRBJ2-3; 10 bases fit TRBD2. The germline CDR1 and CDR2 sequences are SGHTA and FQGTGA. The V gene end was trimmed by 7 bases and the J gene end by 5 bases; junction bases not matched to a gene: 12. The CDR3 extends over 16 amino acids. DNA for the CDR3: TGTGCCAGCAAGTTATTAGCGGGGGGTTCCGAAGATACGCAGTATTTT. Its translation is CASKLLAGGSEDTQYF.

The V gene is TRBV5-8, the J gene TRBJ1-2; 7 bases are shared with TRBD1. The CDR3 has 15 residues. Germline values: CDR1 SGHTS, CDR2 YDEGEE. V gave up 4 bases and J gave up 8 bases; unmatched junction bases: 14. The CDR3 sequence: CASSHGPQGLGGYTF. As DNA, the CDR3 is TGTGCCAGCAGCCACGGCCCACAGGGGTTAGGGGGCTACACCTTC.

The chain carries TRBV9 and TRBJ2-7, with D possibly TRBD2 on 6 matching bases. This CDR3 has 14 amino acids. Trimming cost V 0 bases and J 0 bases, with 7 bases left between them. Per germline, CDR1 SGDLS and CDR2 YYNGEE. The CDR3 DNA reads as TGTGCCAGCAGCGTAGGGGGGGACTCCTACGAGCAGTACTTC. Translation gives CASSVGGDSYEQYF.

The chain carries TRBV3-1 (or the pseudogene TRBV3-2) and TRBJ2-2, with 10 bases identical to TRBD2. The CDR3 is 15 amino acids. V was pared by 4 bases and J by 4 bases, with 3 bases of the junction left unmatched. CDR1 is LGHDT, CDR2 YNNKEL, per germline (reference sequence). CDR3 in amino acids: CASSLLAGFTGELFF. The CDR3 nucleotides read TGTGCCAGCAGCCTACTAGCGGGGTTCACCGGGGAGCTGTTTTTT.

This chain links TRBV14 with TRBJ2-5; D unclear. Trimming took 1 base from V and 5 from J, leaving 17 bases between them. The CDR3 extends over 16 amino acids. Germline V CDR1 and CDR2: SGHDN, FVKESK. The DNA of the CDR3 is TGTGCCAGCAGCCAAGTTCGGTTAGCTTACGTGGAGACCCAGTACTTC. It codes for CASSQVRLAYVETQYF.

DNA for the CDR3: TGTGCCAGCGGACGACTTAGGAGCGGGGGACCATACAATGAGCAGTTCTTC. This sequence encodes CASGRLRSGGPYNEQFF. The chain joins TRBV7-8 to TRBJ2-1; TRBD2 matches 8 bases. CDR1 SGHVS and CDR2 FQNEAQ come from the germline V gene. The trim removed 8 bases at V and 4 bases at J, leaving 16 bases unmatched. This CDR3 is built from 17 residues.